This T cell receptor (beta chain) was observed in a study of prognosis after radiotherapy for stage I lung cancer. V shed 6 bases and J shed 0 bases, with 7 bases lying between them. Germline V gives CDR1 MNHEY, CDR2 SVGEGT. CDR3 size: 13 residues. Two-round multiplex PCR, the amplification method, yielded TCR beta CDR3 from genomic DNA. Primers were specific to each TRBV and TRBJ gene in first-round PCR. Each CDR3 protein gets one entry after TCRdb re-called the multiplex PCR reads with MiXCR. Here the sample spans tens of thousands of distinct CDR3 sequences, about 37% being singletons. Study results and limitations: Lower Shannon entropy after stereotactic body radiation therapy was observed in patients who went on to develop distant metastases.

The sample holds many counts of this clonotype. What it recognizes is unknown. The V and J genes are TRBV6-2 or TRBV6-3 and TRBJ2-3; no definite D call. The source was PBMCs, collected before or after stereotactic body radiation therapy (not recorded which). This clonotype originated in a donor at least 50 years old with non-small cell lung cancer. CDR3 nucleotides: TGTGCCAGCAGGGGCCCTAGCACAGATACGCAGTATTTT. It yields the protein CASRGPSTDTQYF.